This T cell receptor beta chain emerged from a study of T cells in localized non-small cell lung cancer. Broader study findings: Median about 56 top-100 tumor clones were shared with paired adjacent lung. The greatest T cell clonality was found in uninvolved adjacent lung (higher than in tumor). Sequence data derive from only one tumor region, so heterogeneity remains possible.

The protocol was immunoSEQ multiplex PCR, while the TCRdb copy is restricted to in-frame clones and leaves out a portion. The sample has tens of thousands of clones; 80% to 90% are singletons. The CDR3 has 13 residues. The V and J ends lost 3 bases and 11 bases, in that order; junction bases with no gene match: 8. CDR1 is SGHRS, CDR2 YFSETQ, per germline. With respect to this clone: Its specificity is unknown.

The receptor was derived from a male donor at least 60 years old with stage III squamous cell lung carcinoma. The chain carries TRBV5-1 and TRBJ2-3; 8 bases fit TRBD1. The sample was peripheral blood, taken before any cancer treatment. The CDR3 DNA reads TGCGCCAGCAGCTGGGGGCTAGGACAGGGGCAGTATTTT. Protein: CASSWGLGQGQYF.